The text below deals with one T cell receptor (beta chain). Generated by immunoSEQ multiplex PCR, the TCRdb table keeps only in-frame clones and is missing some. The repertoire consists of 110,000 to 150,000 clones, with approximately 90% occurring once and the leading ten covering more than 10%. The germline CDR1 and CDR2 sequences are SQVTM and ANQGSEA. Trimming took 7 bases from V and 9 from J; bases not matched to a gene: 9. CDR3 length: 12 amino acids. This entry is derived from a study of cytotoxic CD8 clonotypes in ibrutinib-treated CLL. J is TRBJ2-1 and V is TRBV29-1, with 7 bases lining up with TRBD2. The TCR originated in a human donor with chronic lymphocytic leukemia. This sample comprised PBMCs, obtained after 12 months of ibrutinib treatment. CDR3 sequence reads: CSEIGGTGEQFF. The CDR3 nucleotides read TGCAGCGAGATCGGGGGGACGGGTGAGCAGTTCTTC.